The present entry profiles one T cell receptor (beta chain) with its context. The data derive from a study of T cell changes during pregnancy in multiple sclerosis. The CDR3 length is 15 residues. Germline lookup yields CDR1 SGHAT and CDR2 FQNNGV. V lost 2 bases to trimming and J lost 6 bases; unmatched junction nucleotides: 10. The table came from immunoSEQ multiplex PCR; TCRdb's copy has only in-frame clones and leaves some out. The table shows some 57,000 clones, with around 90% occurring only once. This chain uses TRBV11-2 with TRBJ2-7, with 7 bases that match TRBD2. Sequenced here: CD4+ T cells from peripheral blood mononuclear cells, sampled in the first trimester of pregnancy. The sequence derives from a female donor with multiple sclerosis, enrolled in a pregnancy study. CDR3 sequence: CASSLWGGGGFEQYF. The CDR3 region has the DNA TGTGCCAGCAGCTTATGGGGCGGGGGAGGATTCGAGCAGTACTTC.